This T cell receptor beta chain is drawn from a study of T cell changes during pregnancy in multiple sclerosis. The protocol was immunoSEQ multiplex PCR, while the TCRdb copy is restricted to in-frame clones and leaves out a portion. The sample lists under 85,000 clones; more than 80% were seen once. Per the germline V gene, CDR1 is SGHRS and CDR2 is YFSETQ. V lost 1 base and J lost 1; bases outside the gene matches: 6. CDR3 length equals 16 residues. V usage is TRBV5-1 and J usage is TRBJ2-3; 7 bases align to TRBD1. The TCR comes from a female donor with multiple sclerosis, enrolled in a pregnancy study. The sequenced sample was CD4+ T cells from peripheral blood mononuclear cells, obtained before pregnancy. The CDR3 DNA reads TGCGCCAGCAGCTTGCAGGGGGTACGGGGCACAGATACGCAGTATTTT. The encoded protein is CASSLQGVRGTDTQYF.